The present TCR beta chain was sequenced within a study of molecular identifiers for immune sequencing clone quantification. General study findings and limits: Even with approximately 1 million naive cells present, spiked Jurkat TCR RNA from one cell was reportedly detectable. Clones of above 20 RNA copies carried over 98% of effector molecules; in naive cells they carried under 1%. The sizes of highly expanded clones could be underestimated when identical TCR molecules share a barcode.

MiXCR was run by TCRdb on the PCR reads, yielding one entry per CDR3 protein. The sample lists approximately 590,000 distinct CDR3 sequences, less than 30% seen once, with 0.7% to 0.95% in the top ten. Turning to this clonotype: Its antigen is as yet unknown.

The source of this sequence is a human donor in good health. Some libraries in this study had Jurkat cell RNA spiked in. Sequenced material: naive CD8+ T cells from blood, with Jurkat cell RNA spiked in. Subset indicated: FACS-sorted CD8+CD4-CCR7+CD45RA+ naive T cells.

CDR3 loop: CSAFRTGTNTEAFF. CDR3 nucleotides: TGCAGTGCTTTCAGGACAGGGACGAACACTGAAGCTTTCTTT. V is TRBV20-1 and J is TRBJ1-1, with 8 bases aligning to TRBD1. The CDR3 consists of 14 residues. The ends lost 5 bases at V and 1 base at J; junction bases unmatched: 6. The germline V gene has CDR1 DFQATT and CDR2 SNEGSKA (reference sequence).